The 21 T cell receptor beta chains listed next were all sequenced from one sample in a study of vaccination and CD4 T cells after COVID-19. Treatment specified: roughly nine-day PBMC culture with coronavirus spike peptide pools or control peptides (ViraFEST assay). With the Oncomine TCR Beta short-read assay, DNA from cultured CD4+ T cells was sequenced. TCRdb itself ran the PCR reads through MiXCR, one entry per CDR3 protein. The table records about 20,000 distinct CDR3 sequences, about 50% of them present only once. What these receptors recognize is not known. Sequencing was carried out using CD4+ T cells from blood, cultured in vitro. These receptors came from a human donor who had recovered from COVID-19.

This clonotype was detected a few times. V is TRBV10-3 and J is TRBJ2-3; TRBD2 matches 7 bases. V lost 6 bases, J lost 0 bases, and 6 bases stayed unmatched. Germline-derived CDR1 and CDR2 are ENHRY and SYGVKD. The CDR3 sequence is 15 residues long. The CDR3 reads CAIRQAGASTDTQYF. CDR3 coding DNA: TGTGCCATCAGGCAGGCGGGAGCTAGCACAGATACGCAGTATTTT.

V and J are TRBV7-6 and TRBJ1-3; D may be TRBD1 (5 bases). This CDR3 has 20 residues. Germline values: CDR1 SGHVS, CDR2 FNYEAQ. The V and J ends lost 0 bases and 3 bases respectively, with 24 bases between them. CDR3 protein: CASSLAPLTRGGGFGNTIYF. CDR3 coding DNA: TGTGCCAGCAGCTTAGCGCCCCTCACCCGGGGGGGAGGCTTTGGAAACACCATATATTTT.

Only one count was recorded for this clonotype. The J gene is TRBJ2-3, the V gene TRBV6-4; D remains ambiguous. The CDR3 consists of 13 residues. V was trimmed by 6 bases and J by 4 bases, leaving 11 bases between them. Germline V gene data show CDR1 as MRHNA and CDR2 as SNTAGT. The CDR3 region has the DNA TGTGCCAGCAGCTCCTCCCAGGCAGATACGCAGTATTTT. This translates into CASSSSQADTQYF.

This clonotype was seen a handful of times. V usage is TRBV15 and J usage is TRBJ2-7; D might be TRBD2 (5 bases). Germline-derived CDR1 and CDR2 are LNHNV and YYDKDF (reference sequence). The CDR3 loop spans 15 amino acids. V was trimmed by 0 bases and J by 2 bases, leaving 11 bases between them. The CDR3 coding sequence is TGTGCCACCAGCAGAGAGGGCGGAGGCACCTACGAGCAGTACTTC. Its protein is CATSREGGGTYEQYF.

The chain is built from TRBV19 and TRBJ1-5; 10 bases match TRBD1. Per germline, CDR1 LNHDA and CDR2 SQIVND (reference sequence). The CDR3 has 15 amino acids. The V and J ends lost 7 bases and 10 bases, in that order; junction bases with no gene match: 13. The CDR3 DNA is TGTGCCAGTACCCCAAGGGACAGGGGCCGCCGACCCCAGCATTTT. It translates to CASTPRDRGRRPQHF.

This chain connects TRBV11-2 to TRBJ2-5; tentatively, D is TRBD2 (6 bases). The CDR3 sequence is 14 residues long. V was cut by 2 bases and J by 5 bases, with 12 bases left in between. Germline V lookup: CDR1 SGHAT, CDR2 FQNNGV. CDR3 in amino acids: CASSLIGGAETQYF. The CDR3 nucleotides read TGTGCCAGCAGCTTAATCGGGGGAGCGGAGACCCAGTACTTC.

Only a few counts were recorded for this clonotype. The V and J genes are TRBV7-3 and TRBJ2-1, with TRBD1 matching over 9 bases. Unmatched junction bases numbered 6, after V lost 4 bases and J lost 11 bases. The CDR3 loop spans 13 amino acids. Germline V gives CDR1 SGHTA, CDR2 FQGTGA. In DNA, the CDR3 is TGTGCCAGCAGCTCCAGGGACAGGGCGCAGCAGTTCTTC. Residues: CASSSRDRAQQFF.

The chain couples TRBV30 to TRBJ1-3, with D maybe TRBD1 (6 bases). V shed 3 bases and J shed 0 bases, with 15 bases lying between them. The CDR3 extends over 16 amino acids. The germline gives CDR1 GTSNPN, CDR2 SVGIG (reference sequence). CDR3 residues: CAWSPGQSSSGNTIYF. In DNA, the CDR3 is TGTGCCTGGAGCCCGGGACAATCCTCCTCTGGAAACACCATATATTTT. Based on the CDR3 plus reference TRBV30 and TRBJ1-3, the full variable domain is SQTIHQWPATLVQPVGSPLSLECTVEGTSNPNLYWYRQAAGRGLQLLFYSVGIGQISSEVPQNLSASRPQDRQFILSSKKLLLSDSGFYLCAWSPGQSSSGNTIYFGEGSWLTVV.

There are a few counts of this clonotype. The chain combines TRBV7-6 with TRBJ1-2; D perhaps matches TRBD1 (6 bases). The germline gives CDR1 SGHVS, CDR2 FNYEAQ. The CDR3 runs 15 residues. Trimming stripped 5 bases from V and 7 bases from J, with 20 bases between. DNA for the CDR3: TGTGCCAGCAGCCCCCAGCAGGGGACCGGGGGTGGCTACACCTTC. This translates into CASSPQQGTGGGYTF. The full variable domain, rest sourced from reference TRBV7-6 and TRBJ1-2, is GAGVSQSPRYKVTKRGQDVALRCDPISGHVSLYWYRQALGQGPEFLTYFNYEAQQDKSGLPNDRFSAERPEGSISTLTIQRTEQRDSAMYRCASSPQQGTGGGYTFGSGTRLTVV.

This clonotype appeared a few times. The CDR3 DNA follows: TGTGCCACCAAAGGAGCAAACACTGAAGCTTTCTTT. It codes for CATKGANTEAFF. The chain has TRBV24-1 and TRBJ1-1; the D is unclear. V lost 8 bases and J lost 2, with 8 bases in between. Germline values: CDR1 KGHDR, CDR2 SFDVKD. The CDR3 totals 12 residues.

This clonotype has more than one count but fewer than ten. This rearrangement joins TRBV20-1 to TRBJ1-2, with TRBD1 matching 9 bases. Germline V CDR1 and CDR2: DFQATT, SNEGSKA (reference sequence). This CDR3 region has 16 residues. V dropped 0 bases and J dropped 8; count of bases not matched to a gene: 13. This CDR3 reads CSARDLGQGGPGGYTF. The CDR3 bases are TGCAGTGCTAGAGATCTGGGACAGGGAGGACCGGGGGGCTACACCTTC.

The V gene is TRBV6-1, the J gene TRBJ1-1; D gene uncertain. The CDR3 is 14 amino acids. V was shortened by 6 bases and J by 5 bases, with 16 bases between the two germline ends. Per germline, CDR1 MNHNS and CDR2 SASEGT. This CDR3 reads CASSGAAGGTEAFF. CDR3 nucleotides: TGTGCCAGCAGCGGTGCGGCAGGTGGGACTGAAGCTTTCTTT.

The chain links TRBV14 to TRBJ1-1, with 8 bases fitting TRBD1. Germline V gene lookup returns CDR1 SGHDN and CDR2 FVKESK. The CDR3 totals 15 residues. The V segment lost 5 bases and the J segment 4 bases; nucleotides outside the gene matches: 9. The CDR3 bases are TGTGCCAGCAGCAGACAACAGGGGGTGGGCACTGAAGCTTTCTTT. Protein sequence: CASSRQQGVGTEAFF.

V and J are TRBV11-2 and TRBJ2-5; D gene ambiguous. This CDR3 contains 16 residues. Germline CDR1 SGHAT, CDR2 FQNNGV. V lost 6 bases and J 5 bases, leaving 22 bases between the germline ends. CDR3 nucleotides: TGTGCCAGCAGTCGTATGGCCCTGGCTCCCGGGGAGACCCAGTACTTC. This codes for CASSRMALAPGETQYF.

The chain carries TRBV2 and TRBJ1-6, with D unresolved. This CDR3 region has 15 residues. CDR1 is SNHLY, CDR2 FYNNEI, per germline. Trimming stripped 6 bases from V and 7 bases from J, with 16 bases between. The CDR3 region is CASRDREGQNSPLHF. CDR3 in DNA: TGTGCCAGCAGAGACCGCGAGGGTCAGAATTCACCCCTCCACTTT.

The rearrangement uses TRBV2 and TRBJ2-7, with 9 bases aligning to TRBD2. This CDR3 is built from 14 residues. V was clipped by 1 base and J by 2 bases; unmatched bases: 0. Germline V gene data show CDR1 as SNHLY and CDR2 as FYNNEI. The CDR3 spells CASSEGLAAYEQYF. The CDR3, as DNA: TGTGCCAGCAGTGAAGGACTAGCGGCCTACGAGCAGTACTTC.

The V and J genes are TRBV6-1 and TRBJ1-5, with a possible D match to TRBD1 (6 bases). In germline, CDR1 is MNHNS, CDR2 SASEGT. There are 14 residues in the CDR3. V lost 6 bases to trimming and J lost 0 bases, with 9 bases between them. This CDR3 reads CASRQGYSNQPQHF. The CDR3 nucleotides are TGTGCCAGCAGACAGGGATATAGCAATCAGCCCCAGCATTTT.

The CDR3 is CSARRGGAGVESYTF. In DNA form, the CDR3 reads TGCAGTGCTAGGAGGGGAGGGGCCGGCGTTGAGAGCTACACCTTC. The chain carries TRBV20-1 and TRBJ1-2, with a tentative D call TRBD1 (5 bases). The germline gives CDR1 DFQATT, CDR2 SNEGSKA (reference sequence). Deletions cut 3 bases from V and 9 bases from J, with 23 bases between. This CDR3 is 15 amino acids long.

This clonotype was seen a few times. The gene calls are TRBV12-3 or TRBV12-4 and TRBJ1-2, with 7 bases identical to TRBD1. J was trimmed by 8 bases and V by 2 bases; bases with no gene match: 8. The CDR3 is made up of 14 amino acids. This chain's CDR3 is CASSLTGEVDGYTF. The CDR3 region has the DNA TGTGCCAGCAGTTTAACAGGGGAAGTAGACGGCTACACCTTC.

This clonotype was seen only a few times. The rearrangement joins TRBV19 to TRBJ2-7, with TRBD1 as a possible D gene (6 bases). The V end was cut by 3 bases, the J end by 6 bases, with 9 bases between. This CDR3 spans 12 amino acids. From germline, CDR1 is LNHDA and CDR2 SQIVND (reference sequence). For the CDR3, the DNA is TGTGCCAGTAGTATTACAGGGTCCGAGCAGTACTTC. Protein sequence: CASSITGSEQYF.

The J gene is TRBJ2-7, the V gene TRBV15; D gene unclear. The CDR3 covers 15 residues. Germline V gene sequence: CDR1 LNHNV, CDR2 YYDKDF (reference sequence). V was clipped by 0 bases and J by 0 bases, with 9 bases between them. In DNA, the CDR3 is TGTGCCACCAGCAGAGATCTGGCGGTCTCCTACGAGCAGTACTTC. Translating gives CATSRDLAVSYEQYF.